The 7 T cell receptor beta chains presented below share a single source sample, sequenced in a study of blood T cell repertoires in COVID-19. Sequencing used immunoSEQ multiplex PCR; TCRdb keeps in-frame clones, though not all of them. The table records approximately 290,000 clones, around 92% of them present only once. The sequenced material came from peripheral blood. Every receptor here comes from a woman in her twenties or thirties with COVID-19, enrolled during active disease.

The gene calls are TRBV3-1 (or the pseudogene TRBV3-2) and TRBJ2-7; the match to TRBD2 covers 8 bases. Per germline, CDR1 LGHDT and CDR2 YNNKEL (reference sequence). The CDR3 sequence is 14 residues long. V lost 4 bases, J lost 9 bases, and 11 bases stayed unmatched. The CDR3 region has the DNA TGTGCCAGCAGCCCGCTTGCCGGGGGGGTGTGGCAGTACTTC. It is translated as CASSPLAGGVWQYF.

The gene calls are TRBV19 and TRBJ1-1; D possibly corresponds to TRBD1 (5 bases). With 3 bases removed from V and 4 bases from J, the gap between germline ends came to 12 bases. CDR1 is LNHDA and CDR2 is SQIVND in the germline V gene (reference sequence). The CDR3 consists of 14 residues. CDR3 loop: CASSISLGGTEAFF. The CDR3 DNA sequence: TGTGCCAGTAGTATTTCGCTCGGGGGCACTGAAGCTTTCTTT.

The genes are TRBV29-1 and TRBJ1-1; TRBD1 is a possible D gene (5 bases). Deletions cut 7 bases from V and 0 bases from J, with 9 bases between. Germline-derived CDR1 and CDR2 are SQVTM and ANQGSEA. The CDR3 totals 12 residues. The CDR3 DNA reads TGCAGCGCTACAGGCATGAACACTGAAGCTTTCTTT. Protein: CSATGMNTEAFF.

The count of this clone is one. The chain employs TRBV15 and TRBJ1-2, with D hard to call. Germline V gene sequence: CDR1 LNHNV, CDR2 YYDKDF (reference sequence). This CDR3 spans 14 amino acids. The V end was cut by 1 base, the J end by 0 bases, with 6 bases between. The CDR3 loop is CATSRARSNYGYTF. DNA for the CDR3: TGTGCCACCAGCAGAGCTCGGTCTAACTATGGCTACACCTTC.

This chain links TRBV2 with TRBJ2-7; possible D gene TRBD2, 6 bases. This CDR3 is built from 12 residues. Trimming removed 7 bases at V and 5 bases at J, with 12 bases between. CDR1 is SNHLY and CDR2 is FYNNEI in the germline V gene. CDR3 loop: CASIKGGDEQYF. CDR3 nucleotides: TGTGCCAGCATAAAGGGCGGGGACGAGCAGTACTTC.

The rearrangement links TRBV12-3 or TRBV12-4 to TRBJ2-1; TRBD1 might be the D (5 bases). The length of the CDR3 is 13 residues. Trimming cost V 0 bases and J 9 bases, with 9 bases left between them. Here the CDR3 DNA reads TGTGCCAGCAGTTTAGCCCCAAGGGGTGAGCAGTTCTTC. Its protein is CASSLAPRGEQFF.

V is TRBV2 and J is TRBJ2-5; 9 bases are a match to TRBD2. CDR3 length: 14 residues. Germline values: CDR1 SNHLY, CDR2 FYNNEI. V was clipped by 8 bases and J by 3 bases; unmatched bases: 7. The CDR3 loop reads CASGWSSGKETQYF. The CDR3 nucleotides are TGTGCCAGCGGATGGTCTAGCGGGAAAGAGACCCAGTACTTC.